The clone carrying this T cell receptor beta chain was observed a handful of times. Its cognate antigen is unknown. The PCR used 60 Vbeta and 13 Jbeta primers. Produced via immunoSEQ multiplex PCR; TCRdb's table is partial and in-frame only. The profile shows 100,000 to 150,000 clones, roughly 9% of them singletons. The data were obtained in a study of cytomegalovirus exposure and HLA in healthy donors. Study-level information: Drawn from HLA-typed donors, approximately 85 million unique TCRs were held in an early data release.

Germline CDR1 LNHDA, CDR2 SQIVND (reference sequence). The CDR3 spans 13 residues. V lost 5 bases and J lost 1, with 8 bases in between. Study-level results: An analysis done earlier found most TCR beta V segments productive about 87% or about 30% of the time. The study designated about 180 TCR beta chains cytomegalovirus-associated. V- and J-gene trimming in TCR beta was tied to a missense DCLRE1C variant by an analysis performed later.

The V and J genes are TRBV19 and TRBJ1-1; D uncertain. The TCR was taken from a woman in her thirties or forties in good health and CMV-seropositive. The specimen sequenced was PBMCs. Here the CDR3 DNA reads TGTGCCAGTAGTGAACTACGGAACACTGAAGCTTTCTTT. This sequence encodes CASSELRNTEAFF.